Listed below are T cell receptor beta chains from one sample, sequenced in a study of monozygotic twins with inflammatory bowel disease. After re-calling the 5' RACE reads, TCRdb lists one entry per CDR3 protein, DNA absent. This sample's clone table lists under 200,000 distinct CDR3 sequences. Source material: blood. These receptors were taken from a human donor with ulcerative colitis or Crohn's disease, or a healthy co-twin of an affected twin (not recorded which). The CDR3 runs from the conserved cysteine through the conserved F or W. Fields, in order: V gene, J gene, CDR3 protein.

V gene: TRBV28
J gene: TRBJ1-1
CDR3 protein: CASSPGGGQIAEAFF

V gene: TRBV6-5
J gene: TRBJ1-2
CDR3 protein: CASSFTRRYGYTF

V gene: TRBV7-2
J gene: TRBJ2-1
CDR3 protein: CASSYLAGRGLEQFF

V gene: TRBV6-1
J gene: TRBJ2-7
CDR3 protein: CASSGQGLIYREQYF

V gene: TRBV7-9
J gene: TRBJ1-3
CDR3 protein: CASSSAGGVSSGNTIYF

V gene: TRBV20-1
J gene: TRBJ2-1
CDR3 protein: CSASLTGGAIRNEQFF

V gene: TRBV7-9
J gene: TRBJ1-2
CDR3 protein: CASSSTPTGAYGYTF

V gene: TRBV7-9
J gene: TRBJ1-1
CDR3 protein: CASSPLTYGKNTEAFF

V gene: TRBV28
J gene: TRBJ2-3
CDR3 protein: CASSLRSSGPQYF

V gene: TRBV5-1
J gene: TRBJ1-1
CDR3 protein: CASSSGDTEAFF

V gene: TRBV6-4
J gene: TRBJ2-1
CDR3 protein: CASGGPGQDSNEQFF

V gene: TRBV5-6
J gene: TRBJ1-1
CDR3 protein: CASSPTGWGREGNTEAFF

V gene: TRBV20-1
J gene: TRBJ2-1
CDR3 protein: CSAWAPGQNYNEQFF

V gene: TRBV4-3
J gene: TRBJ1-2
CDR3 protein: CASSQEGTPDYGYTF

V gene: TRBV6-5
J gene: TRBJ2-7
CDR3 protein: CASAHPSTYEQYF

V gene: TRBV27
J gene: TRBJ1-6
CDR3 protein: CAGPGPLSYNSPLHF

V gene: TRBV18
J gene: TRBJ2-1
CDR3 protein: CASSPQSGDIYNEQFF

V gene: TRBV12-3/TRBV12-4
J gene: TRBJ2-1
CDR3 protein: CASLTRELSYNEQFF

V gene: TRBV5-4
J gene: TRBJ2-1
CDR3 protein: CASSPLRTGGFNEQFF

V gene: TRBV4-3
J gene: TRBJ2-7
CDR3 protein: CASSPLAGGSYEQYF

V gene: TRBV7-7
J gene: TRBJ2-2
CDR3 protein: CASSPRGAGELFF

V gene: TRBV28
J gene: TRBJ1-4
CDR3 protein: CASSFGRMNEKLFF

V gene: TRBV4-3
J gene: TRBJ2-3
CDR3 protein: CASSQDQAPSGSTDTQYF

V gene: TRBV28
J gene: TRBJ2-7
CDR3 protein: CASSFVSEQYF

V gene: TRBV30
J gene: TRBJ2-3
CDR3 protein: CAWGGDADTQYF

V gene: TRBV4-2
J gene: TRBJ2-3
CDR3 protein: CASSQDGYGIDTDTQYF

V gene: TRBV20-1
J gene: TRBJ2-1
CDR3 protein: CSAELAGGSSYNEQFF

V gene: TRBV20-1
J gene: TRBJ2-7
CDR3 protein: CSARGLTSGGGGSYEQYF